Each of the 2 T cell receptor beta chains below was sequenced from the same sample in a study of blood T cell repertoires in COVID-19. This table comes from immunoSEQ multiplex PCR, and its TCRdb copy is limited to in-frame clones, with some not included. The sample consists of 60,000 or so clones, 85% to 90% of them appearing once. The sample taken for sequencing was peripheral blood. These receptors were obtained from a man aged 55 to 70 with active COVID-19.

V usage is TRBV5-6 and J usage is TRBJ2-7; TRBD2 matches 12 bases. Germline CDR1 SGHDT, CDR2 YYEEEE. V trimming: 5 bases; J trimming: 10 bases; junction bases outside the gene matches: 10. CDR3 length: 14 residues. As DNA, the CDR3 is TGTGCCAGCAGGTTGTCTAGCGGGAGGGCCCTCCAGTACTTC. This codes for CASRLSSGRALQYF.

This sequence joins TRBV5-8 and TRBJ2-5; 10 bases align to TRBD2. The CDR3 totals 19 residues. CDR1 and CDR2 (germline): SGHTS, YDEGEE. The V segment lost 1 base and the J segment 2 bases; nucleotides outside the gene matches: 14. CDR3 in DNA: TGTGCCAGCAGCTTGTGGGGGCAGGCTAGCGGGGGCCGGCAAGAGACCCAGTACTTC. The encoded protein is CASSLWGQASGGRQETQYF.